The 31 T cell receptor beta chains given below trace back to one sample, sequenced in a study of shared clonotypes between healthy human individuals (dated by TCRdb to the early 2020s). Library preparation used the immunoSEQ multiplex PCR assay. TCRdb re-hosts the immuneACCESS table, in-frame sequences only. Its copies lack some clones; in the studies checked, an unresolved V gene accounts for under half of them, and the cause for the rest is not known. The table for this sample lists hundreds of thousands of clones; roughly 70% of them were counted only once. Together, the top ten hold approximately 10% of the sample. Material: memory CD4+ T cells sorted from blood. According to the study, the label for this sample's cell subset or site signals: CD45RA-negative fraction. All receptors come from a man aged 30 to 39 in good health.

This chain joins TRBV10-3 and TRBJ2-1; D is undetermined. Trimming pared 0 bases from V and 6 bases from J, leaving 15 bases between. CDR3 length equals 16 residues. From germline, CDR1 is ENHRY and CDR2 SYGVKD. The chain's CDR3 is CAISESGSSFANEQFF. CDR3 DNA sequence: TGTGCCATCAGTGAGTCTGGGTCTTCTTTTGCCAATGAGCAGTTCTTC.

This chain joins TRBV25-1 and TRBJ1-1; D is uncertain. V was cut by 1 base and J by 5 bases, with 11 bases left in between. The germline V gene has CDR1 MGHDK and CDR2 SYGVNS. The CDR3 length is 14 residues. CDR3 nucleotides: TGTGCCAGCAGTGAATCGGTCAGTGGGACTGAAGCTTTCTTT. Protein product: CASSESVSGTEAFF.

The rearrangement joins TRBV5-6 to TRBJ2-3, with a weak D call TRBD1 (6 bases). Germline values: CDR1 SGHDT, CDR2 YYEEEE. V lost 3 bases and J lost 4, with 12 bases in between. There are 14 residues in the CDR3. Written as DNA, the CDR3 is TGTGCCAGCAGCTCTAAAACAGGGTCAGATACGCAGTATTTT. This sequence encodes CASSSKTGSDTQYF.

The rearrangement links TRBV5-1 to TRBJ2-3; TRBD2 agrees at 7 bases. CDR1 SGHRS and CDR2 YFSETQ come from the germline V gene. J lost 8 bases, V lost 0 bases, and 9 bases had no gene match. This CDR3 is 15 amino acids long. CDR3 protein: CASSLGGLYQITQYF. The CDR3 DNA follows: TGCGCCAGCAGCTTGGGGGGACTATACCAAATTACGCAGTATTTT.

This CDR3 is CASSIENSVDEQYF. CDR3 DNA: TGTGCCAGTAGTATAGAAAATAGCGTCGACGAGCAGTACTTC. The gene calls are TRBV19 and TRBJ2-7; a possible D gene is TRBD2 (5 bases). Germline CDR1 and CDR2: LNHDA and SQIVND (reference sequence). CDR3 length: 14 residues. V shed 0 bases and J shed 5 bases, with 11 bases lying between them.

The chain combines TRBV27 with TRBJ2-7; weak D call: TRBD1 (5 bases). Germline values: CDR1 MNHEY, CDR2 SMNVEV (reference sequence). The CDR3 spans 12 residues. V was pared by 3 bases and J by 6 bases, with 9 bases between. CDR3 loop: CASSFLGAEQYF. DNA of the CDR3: TGTGCCAGCAGTTTTTTAGGGGCCGAGCAGTACTTC.

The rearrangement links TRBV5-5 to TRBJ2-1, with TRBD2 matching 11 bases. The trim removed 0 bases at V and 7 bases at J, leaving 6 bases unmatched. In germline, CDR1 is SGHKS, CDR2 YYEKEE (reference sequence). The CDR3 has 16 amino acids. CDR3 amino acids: CASSLGASGRWNEQFF. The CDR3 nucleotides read TGTGCCAGCAGCTTGGGGGCTAGCGGGAGGTGGAATGAGCAGTTCTTC.

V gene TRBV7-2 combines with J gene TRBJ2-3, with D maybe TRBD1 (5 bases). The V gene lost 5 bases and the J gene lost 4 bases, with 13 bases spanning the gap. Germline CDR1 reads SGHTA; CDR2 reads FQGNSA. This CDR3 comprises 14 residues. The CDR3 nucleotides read TGTGCCAGCAGCGCCCGCCCAGGGTCAGATACGCAGTATTTT. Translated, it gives CASSARPGSDTQYF. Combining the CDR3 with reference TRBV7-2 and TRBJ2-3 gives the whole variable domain GAGVSQSPSNKVTEKGKDVELRCDPISGHTALYWYRQSLGQGLEFLIYFQGNSAPDKSGLPSDRFSAERTGGSVSTLTIQRTQQEDSAVYLCASSARPGSDTQYFGPGTRLTVL.

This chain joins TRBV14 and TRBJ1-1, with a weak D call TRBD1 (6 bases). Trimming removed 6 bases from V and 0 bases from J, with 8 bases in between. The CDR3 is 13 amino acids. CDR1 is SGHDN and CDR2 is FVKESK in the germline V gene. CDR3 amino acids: CASSRQVNTEAFF. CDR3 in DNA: TGTGCCAGCAGTCGACAGGTGAACACTGAAGCTTTCTTT.

The CDR3 spells CASSSPGTSVSETQYF. Written as DNA, the CDR3 is TGTGCCAGTAGTAGCCCCGGGACTAGCGTTTCGGAGACCCAGTACTTC. V gene TRBV19 combines with J gene TRBJ2-5, with TRBD2 matching 10 bases. Germline CDR1 and CDR2: LNHDA and SQIVND (reference sequence). The ends lost 4 bases at V and 5 bases at J; junction bases unmatched: 10. The CDR3 extends over 16 amino acids.

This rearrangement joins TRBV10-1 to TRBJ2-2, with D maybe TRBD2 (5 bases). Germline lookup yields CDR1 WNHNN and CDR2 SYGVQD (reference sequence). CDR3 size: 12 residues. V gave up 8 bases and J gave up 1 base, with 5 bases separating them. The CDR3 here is CASRENTGELFF. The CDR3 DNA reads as TGCGCCAGCCGGGAGAACACCGGGGAGCTGTTTTTT.

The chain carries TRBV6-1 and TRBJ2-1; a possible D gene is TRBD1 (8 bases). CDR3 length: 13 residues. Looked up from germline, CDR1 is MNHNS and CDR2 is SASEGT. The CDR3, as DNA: TGTGCTAGCTCACAGGGGGGGTACAATGAGCAGTTCTTC. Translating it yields CASSQGGYNEQFF.

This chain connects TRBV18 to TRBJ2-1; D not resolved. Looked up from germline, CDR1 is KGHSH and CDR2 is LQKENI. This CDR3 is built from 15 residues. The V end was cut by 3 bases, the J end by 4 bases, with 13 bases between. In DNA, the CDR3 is TGTGCCAGCTCACCCGCGCCCGAACAGTACAATGAGCAGTTCTTC. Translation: CASSPAPEQYNEQFF. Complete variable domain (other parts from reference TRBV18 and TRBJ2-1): NAGVMQNPRHLVRRRGQEARLRCSPMKGHSHVYWYRQLPEEGLKFMVYLQKENIIDESGMPKERFSAEFPKEGPSILRIQQVVRGDSAAYFCASSPAPEQYNEQFFGPGTRLTVL.

In DNA form, the CDR3 reads TGTGCCAGCAGCTTTGGTACCGTGGGTCGCACAGATACGCAGTATTTT. Translation: CASSFGTVGRTDTQYF. This chain uses TRBV11-2 with TRBJ2-3, with D uncertain. The V gene's germline CDR1 is SGHAT and CDR2 FQNNGV. With 3 bases removed from V and 1 base from J, the gap between germline ends came to 14 bases. The CDR3 covers 16 residues.

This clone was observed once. CDR3 amino acids: CASSEGGAAYGYTF. The DNA of the CDR3 is TGCGCCAGCAGTGAGGGTGGGGCGGCCTATGGCTACACCTTC. The chain has TRBV10-2 and TRBJ1-2; TRBD1 might be the D (5 bases). V dropped 2 bases and J dropped 4 bases, with 11 bases sitting between them. The CDR3 extends over 14 amino acids. CDR1 is WSHSY, CDR2 SAAADI, per germline.

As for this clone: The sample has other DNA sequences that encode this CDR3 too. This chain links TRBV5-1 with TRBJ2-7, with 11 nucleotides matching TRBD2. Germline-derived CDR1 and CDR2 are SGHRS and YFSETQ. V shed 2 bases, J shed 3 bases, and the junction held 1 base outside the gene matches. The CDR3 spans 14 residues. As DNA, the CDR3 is TGCGCCAGCAGCTTAGGGACTAGCGGCTACGAGCAGTACTTC. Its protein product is CASSLGTSGYEQYF.

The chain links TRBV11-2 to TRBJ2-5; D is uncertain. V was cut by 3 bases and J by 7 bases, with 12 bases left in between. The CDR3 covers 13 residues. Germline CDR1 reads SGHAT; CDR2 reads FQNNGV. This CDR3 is CASSFSSYGTQYF. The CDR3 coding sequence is TGTGCCAGCAGCTTTAGCTCGTACGGGACCCAGTACTTC. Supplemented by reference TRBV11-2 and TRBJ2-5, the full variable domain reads EAGVAQSPRYKIIEKRQSVAFWCNPISGHATLYWYQQILGQGPKLLIQFQNNGVVDDSQLPKDRFSAERLKGVDSTLKIQPAKLEDSAVYLCASSFSSYGTQYFGPGTRLLVL.

CDR3 sequence: CASSKGADYEQYF. The CDR3 nucleotides read TGTGCCAGCAGCAAAGGAGCGGACTACGAGCAGTACTTC. The J gene is TRBJ2-7, the V gene TRBV4-2, with a possible D match to TRBD2 (5 bases). Germline V gene lookup returns CDR1 LGHNA and CDR2 YNFKEQ. The CDR3 sequence is 13 residues long. The V end was cut by 5 bases, the J end by 3 bases, with 11 bases between.

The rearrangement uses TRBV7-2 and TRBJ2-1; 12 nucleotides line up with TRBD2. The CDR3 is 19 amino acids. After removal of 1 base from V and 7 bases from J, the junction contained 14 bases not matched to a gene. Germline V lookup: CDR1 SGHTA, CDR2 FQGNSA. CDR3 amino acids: CASSLGWLAGGLLGNEQFF. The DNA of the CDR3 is TGTGCCAGCAGCTTAGGGTGGCTAGCGGGAGGGTTATTAGGGAATGAGCAGTTCTTC.

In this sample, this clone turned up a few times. The CDR3 spells CASSPTSNDMNTGELFF. The CDR3 nucleotides read TGCGCCAGCAGCCCGACGAGCAATGACATGAACACCGGGGAGCTGTTTTTT. The gene calls are TRBV4-3 and TRBJ2-2; D is undetermined. In germline, CDR1 is LGHNA, CDR2 YSLEER. The CDR3 is made up of 17 amino acids. The V gene lost 4 bases and the J gene lost 1 base, with 16 bases spanning the gap.

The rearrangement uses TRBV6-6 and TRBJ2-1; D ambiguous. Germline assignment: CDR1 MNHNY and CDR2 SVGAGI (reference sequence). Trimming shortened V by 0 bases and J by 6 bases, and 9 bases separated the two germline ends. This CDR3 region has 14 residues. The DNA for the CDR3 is TGTGCCAGCAGTTACTCCGGACCTCTCAATGAGCAGTTCTTC. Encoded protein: CASSYSGPLNEQFF.

CDR3 protein: CASSPRGGRGTDTQYF. As DNA, the CDR3 is TGTGCCAGCAGCCCTCGCGGGGGGCGGGGCACAGATACGCAGTATTTT. V usage is TRBV7-8 and J usage is TRBJ2-3; 8 bases match TRBD2. This CDR3 contains 16 residues. After removal of 5 bases from V and 1 base from J, the junction contained 8 bases not matched to a gene. Looked up from germline, CDR1 is SGHVS and CDR2 is FQNEAQ.

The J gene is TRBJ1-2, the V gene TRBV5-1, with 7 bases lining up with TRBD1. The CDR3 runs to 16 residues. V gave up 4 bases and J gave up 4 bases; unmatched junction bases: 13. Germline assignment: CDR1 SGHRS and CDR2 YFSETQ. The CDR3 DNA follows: TGCGCCAGCAGCCTCGATACCGGGACAGATACCTATGGCTACACCTTC. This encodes CASSLDTGTDTYGYTF.

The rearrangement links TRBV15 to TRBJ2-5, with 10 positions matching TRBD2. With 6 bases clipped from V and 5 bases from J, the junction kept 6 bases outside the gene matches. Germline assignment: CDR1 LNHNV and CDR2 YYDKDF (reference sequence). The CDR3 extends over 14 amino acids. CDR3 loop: CATRSGREAETQYF. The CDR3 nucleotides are TGTGCCACCAGGAGCGGGAGGGAGGCTGAGACCCAGTACTTC.

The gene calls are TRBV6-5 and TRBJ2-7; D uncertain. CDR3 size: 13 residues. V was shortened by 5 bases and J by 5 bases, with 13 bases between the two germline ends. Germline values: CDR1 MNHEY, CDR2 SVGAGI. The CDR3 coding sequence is TGTGCCAGCAGTAGCCCCGCCGTCCACGAGCAGTACTTC. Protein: CASSSPAVHEQYF.

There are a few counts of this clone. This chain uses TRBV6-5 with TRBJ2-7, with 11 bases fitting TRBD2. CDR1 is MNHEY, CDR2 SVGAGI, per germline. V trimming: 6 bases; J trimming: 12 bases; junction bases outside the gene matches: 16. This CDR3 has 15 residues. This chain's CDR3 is CASSRSTGTSGKPYF. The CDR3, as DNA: TGTGCCAGCAGCAGATCGACCGGGACTAGCGGAAAACCGTACTTC.

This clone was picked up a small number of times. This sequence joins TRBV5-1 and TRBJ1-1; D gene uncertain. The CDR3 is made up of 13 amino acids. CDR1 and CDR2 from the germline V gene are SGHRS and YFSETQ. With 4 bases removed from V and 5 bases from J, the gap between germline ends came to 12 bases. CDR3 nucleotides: TGCGCCAGCAGCGGGTTGCCGGCGACTGAAGCTTTCTTT. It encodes CASSGLPATEAFF.

The CDR3 coding sequence is TGCGCCAGCAGTCAGGCCGGGAACACCGGGGAGCTGTTTTTT. This gives the protein CASSQAGNTGELFF. This rearrangement joins TRBV5-1 to TRBJ2-2; D is ambiguous. The CDR3 is 14 amino acids. V gave up 5 bases and J gave up 1 base, with 9 bases separating them. Looked up from germline, CDR1 is SGHRS and CDR2 is YFSETQ. Full variable domain (remainder filled in from reference TRBV5-1 and TRBJ2-2): KAGVTQTPRYLIKTRGQQVTLSCSPISGHRSVSWYQQTPGQGLQFLFEYFSETQRNKGNFPGRFSGRQFSNSRSEMNVSTLELGDSALYLCASSQAGNTGELFFGEGSRLTVL.

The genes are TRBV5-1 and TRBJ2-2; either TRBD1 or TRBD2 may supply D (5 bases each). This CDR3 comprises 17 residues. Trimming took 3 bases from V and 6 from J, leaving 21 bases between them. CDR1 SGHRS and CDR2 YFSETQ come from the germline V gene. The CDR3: CASSSGGDPVLAGELFF. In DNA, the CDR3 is TGCGCCAGCAGCTCCGGTGGGGACCCCGTACTCGCCGGGGAGCTGTTTTTT.

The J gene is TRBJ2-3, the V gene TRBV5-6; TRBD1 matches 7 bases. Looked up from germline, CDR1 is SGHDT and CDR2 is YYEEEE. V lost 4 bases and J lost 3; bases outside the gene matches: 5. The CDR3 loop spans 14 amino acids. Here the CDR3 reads CASSLGQLTDTQYF. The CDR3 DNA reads TGTGCCAGCAGCCTGGGACAGCTTACAGATACGCAGTATTTT.

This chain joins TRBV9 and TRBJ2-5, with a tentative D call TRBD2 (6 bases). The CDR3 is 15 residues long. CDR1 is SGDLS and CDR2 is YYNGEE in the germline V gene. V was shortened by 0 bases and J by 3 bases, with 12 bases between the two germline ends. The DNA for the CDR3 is TGTGCCAGCAGCGTAGGCGGGACTTTAGAAGAGACCCAGTACTTC. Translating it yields CASSVGGTLEETQYF.